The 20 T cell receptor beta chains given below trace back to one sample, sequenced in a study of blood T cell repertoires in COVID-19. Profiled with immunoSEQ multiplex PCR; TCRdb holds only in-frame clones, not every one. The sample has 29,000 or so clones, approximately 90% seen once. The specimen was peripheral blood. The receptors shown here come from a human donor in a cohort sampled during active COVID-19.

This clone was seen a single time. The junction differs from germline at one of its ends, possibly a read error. The CDR3 DNA reads TGCGCCAGCAGTTTGGCAGGACTATCCTACGAGCAGTACTTC. Protein product: CASSLAGLSYEQYF. The rearrangement joins TRBV5-1 to TRBJ2-7; D is possibly TRBD2 (6 bases). This CDR3 is built from 14 residues. CDR1 and CDR2 (germline): SGHRS, YFSETQ.

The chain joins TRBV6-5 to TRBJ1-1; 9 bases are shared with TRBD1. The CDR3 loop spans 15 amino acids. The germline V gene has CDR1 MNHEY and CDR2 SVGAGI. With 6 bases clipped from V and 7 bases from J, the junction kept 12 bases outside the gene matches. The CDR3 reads CASSQRWTGVGEAFF. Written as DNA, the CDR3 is TGTGCCAGCAGCCAAAGGTGGACAGGGGTCGGTGAAGCTTTCTTT.

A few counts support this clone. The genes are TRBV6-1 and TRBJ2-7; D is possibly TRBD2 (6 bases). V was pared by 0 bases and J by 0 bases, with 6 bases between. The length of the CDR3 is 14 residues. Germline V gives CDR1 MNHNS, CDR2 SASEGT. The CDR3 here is CASSEASGSYEQYF. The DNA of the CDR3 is TGTGCCAGCAGTGAAGCTAGCGGCTCCTACGAGCAGTACTTC.

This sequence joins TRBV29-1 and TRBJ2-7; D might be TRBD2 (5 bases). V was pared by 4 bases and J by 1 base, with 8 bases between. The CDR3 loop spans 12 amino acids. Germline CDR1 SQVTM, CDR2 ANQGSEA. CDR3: CSVVEESYEQYF. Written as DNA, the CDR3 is TGCAGCGTTGTGGAGGAGTCCTACGAGCAGTACTTC.

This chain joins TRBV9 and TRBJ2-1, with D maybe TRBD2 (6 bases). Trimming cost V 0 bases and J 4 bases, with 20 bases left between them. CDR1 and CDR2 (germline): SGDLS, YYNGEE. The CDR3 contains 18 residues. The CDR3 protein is CASSVEGGVSSVYNEQFF. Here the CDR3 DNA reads TGTGCCAGCAGCGTAGAGGGCGGGGTTTCTTCGGTGTACAATGAGCAGTTCTTC.

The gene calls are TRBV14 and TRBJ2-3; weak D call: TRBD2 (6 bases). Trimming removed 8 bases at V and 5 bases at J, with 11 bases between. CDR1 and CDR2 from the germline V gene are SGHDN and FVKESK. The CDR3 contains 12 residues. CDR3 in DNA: TGTGCCAGCGGGGGGTCTGTAGATACGCAGTATTTT. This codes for CASGGSVDTQYF. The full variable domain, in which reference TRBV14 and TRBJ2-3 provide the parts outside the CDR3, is EAGVTQFPSHSVIEKGQTVTLRCDPISGHDNLYWYRRVMGKEIKFLLHFVKESKQDESGMPNNRFLAERTGGTYSTLKVQPAELEDSGVYFCASGGSVDTQYFGPGTRLTVL.

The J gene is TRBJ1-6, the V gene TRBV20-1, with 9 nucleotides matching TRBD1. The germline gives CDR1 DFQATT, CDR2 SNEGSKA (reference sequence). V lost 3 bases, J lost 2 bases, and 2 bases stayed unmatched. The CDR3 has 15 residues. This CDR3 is CSASTGGAYNSPLHF. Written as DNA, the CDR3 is TGCAGTGCTAGTACAGGGGGCGCCTATAATTCACCCCTCCACTTT.

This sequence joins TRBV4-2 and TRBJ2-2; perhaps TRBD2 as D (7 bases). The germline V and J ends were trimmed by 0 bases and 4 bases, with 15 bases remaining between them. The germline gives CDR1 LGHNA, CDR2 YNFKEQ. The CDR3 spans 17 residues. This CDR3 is CASSQDFAGAATGELFF. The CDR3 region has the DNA TGTGCCAGCAGCCAAGATTTCGCGGGGGCCGCCACCGGGGAGCTGTTTTTT.

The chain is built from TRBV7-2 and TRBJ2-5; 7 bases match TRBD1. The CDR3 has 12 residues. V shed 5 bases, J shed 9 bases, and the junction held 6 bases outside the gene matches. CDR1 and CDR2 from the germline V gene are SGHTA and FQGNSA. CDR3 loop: CASSVDRVSQYF. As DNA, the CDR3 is TGTGCCAGCAGCGTCGACAGGGTGTCCCAGTACTTC.

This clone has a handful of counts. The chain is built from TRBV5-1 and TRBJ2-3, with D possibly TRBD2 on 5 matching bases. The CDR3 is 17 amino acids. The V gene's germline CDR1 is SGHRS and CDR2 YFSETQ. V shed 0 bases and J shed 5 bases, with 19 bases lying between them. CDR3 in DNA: TGCGCCAGCAGCTTGGGTGCAAAGGGAGCCTTGAGAGATACGCAGTATTTT. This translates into CASSLGAKGALRDTQYF.

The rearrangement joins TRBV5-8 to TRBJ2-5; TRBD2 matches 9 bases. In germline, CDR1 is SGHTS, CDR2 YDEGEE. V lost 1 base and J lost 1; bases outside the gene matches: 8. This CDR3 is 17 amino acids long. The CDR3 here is CASSLFLAGPPQETQYF. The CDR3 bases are TGTGCCAGCAGCTTGTTTCTAGCGGGGCCCCCCCAAGAGACCCAGTACTTC.

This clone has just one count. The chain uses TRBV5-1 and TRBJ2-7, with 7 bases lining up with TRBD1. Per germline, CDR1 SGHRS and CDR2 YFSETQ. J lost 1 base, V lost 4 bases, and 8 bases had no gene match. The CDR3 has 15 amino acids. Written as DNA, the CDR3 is TGCGCCAGCAGCGACCGACAGGGTGCTTCCTACGAGCAGTACTTC. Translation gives CASSDRQGASYEQYF.

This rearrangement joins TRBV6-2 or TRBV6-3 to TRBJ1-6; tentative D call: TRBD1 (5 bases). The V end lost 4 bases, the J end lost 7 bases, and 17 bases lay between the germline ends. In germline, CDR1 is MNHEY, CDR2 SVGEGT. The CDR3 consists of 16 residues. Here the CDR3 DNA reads TGTGCCAGCAGTTTGGAGGGGCGCTTACCCAATTCACCCCTCCACTTT. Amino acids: CASSLEGRLPNSPLHF.

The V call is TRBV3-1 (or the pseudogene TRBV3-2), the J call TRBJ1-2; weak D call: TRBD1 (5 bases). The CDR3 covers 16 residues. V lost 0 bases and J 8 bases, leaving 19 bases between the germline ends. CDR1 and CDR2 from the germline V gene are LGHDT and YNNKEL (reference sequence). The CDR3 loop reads CASSQDPPQGLPGYTF. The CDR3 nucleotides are TGTGCCAGCAGCCAAGATCCACCGCAGGGCTTGCCAGGCTACACCTTC.

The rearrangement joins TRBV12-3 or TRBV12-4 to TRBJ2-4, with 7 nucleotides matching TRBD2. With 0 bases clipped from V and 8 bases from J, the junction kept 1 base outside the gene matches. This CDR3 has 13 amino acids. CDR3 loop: CASSLAGGDIQYF. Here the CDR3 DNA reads TGTGCCAGCAGTTTAGCGGGGGGGGACATTCAGTACTTC.

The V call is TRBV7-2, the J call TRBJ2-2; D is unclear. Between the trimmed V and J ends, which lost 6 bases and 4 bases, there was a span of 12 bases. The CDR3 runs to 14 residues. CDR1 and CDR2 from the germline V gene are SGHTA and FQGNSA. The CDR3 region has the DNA TGTGCCAGCAGAGATCGACACCCCACCGGGGAGCTGTTTTTT. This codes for CASRDRHPTGELFF.

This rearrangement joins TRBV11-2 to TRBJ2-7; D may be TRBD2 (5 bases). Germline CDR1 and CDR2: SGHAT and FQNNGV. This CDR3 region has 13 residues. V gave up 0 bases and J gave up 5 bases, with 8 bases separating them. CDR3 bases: TGTGCCAGCAGCTTAGATCGGAGGAACGAGCAGTACTTC. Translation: CASSLDRRNEQYF.

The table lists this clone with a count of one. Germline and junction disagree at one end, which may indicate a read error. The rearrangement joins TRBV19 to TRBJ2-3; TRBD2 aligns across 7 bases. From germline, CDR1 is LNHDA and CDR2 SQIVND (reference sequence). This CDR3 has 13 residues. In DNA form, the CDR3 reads TGTGCAAGTAGGTTCCGGGGGGCAGATACGCAGTATTTT. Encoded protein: CASRFRGADTQYF.

The DNA of the CDR3 is TGTGCCGAACAGGGGGCAACTAATGAAAAACTGTTTTTT. Translation gives CAEQGATNEKLFF. The rearrangement joins TRBV30 to TRBJ1-4; TRBD1 aligns across 8 bases. J lost 0 bases, V lost 8 bases, and 2 bases had no gene match. The CDR3 is 13 residues long. Germline-derived CDR1 and CDR2 are GTSNPN and SVGIG (reference sequence).

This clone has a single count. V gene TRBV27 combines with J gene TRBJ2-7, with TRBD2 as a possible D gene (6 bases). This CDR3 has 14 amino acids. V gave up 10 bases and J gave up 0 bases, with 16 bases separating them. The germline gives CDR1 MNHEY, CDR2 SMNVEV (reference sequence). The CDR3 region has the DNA TGTGCCATTAGCCCGGGACTCGGCTCCTACGAGCAGTACTTC. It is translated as CAISPGLGSYEQYF.